Detailed here is one T cell receptor beta chain. Its specificity is not known. The sample comes from a study of a mutant IDH1 vaccine in newly diagnosed glioma. Study details: Patients' prior therapy spanned radiotherapy, temozolomide, or both; most underwent both. Study observations and caveats: Among top peripheral T cell clonotypes, changes seemed unrelated to pseudoprogression.

Here immunoSEQ multiplex PCR was the method, and the copy in TCRdb shows in-frame clones only, minus some. This table has some 70,000 clones, 79% appearing once. The sample's time point: baseline, week 1 (first vaccination visit). Treatment reported: pre-vaccination baseline after standard-of-care therapy. Patients carried new grade 3 or 4 IDH1-mutant astrocytomas lacking nuclear ATRX. The V and J ends lost 4 bases and 7 bases, in that order; junction bases with no gene match: 7. CDR1 ENHRY and CDR2 SYGVKD come from the germline V gene. The CDR3 loop spans 14 amino acids. The receptor was isolated from a middle-aged man with glioma. The chain couples TRBV10-3 to TRBJ1-5, with 7 bases lining up with TRBD1. This material consisted of PBMCs, taken from a glioma patient treated with radiotherapy, temozolomide or both. DNA of the CDR3: TGTGCCATCAGTGGGACAGGAGGGGAGCAGCCCCAGCATTTT. Residues: CAISGTGGEQPQHF.